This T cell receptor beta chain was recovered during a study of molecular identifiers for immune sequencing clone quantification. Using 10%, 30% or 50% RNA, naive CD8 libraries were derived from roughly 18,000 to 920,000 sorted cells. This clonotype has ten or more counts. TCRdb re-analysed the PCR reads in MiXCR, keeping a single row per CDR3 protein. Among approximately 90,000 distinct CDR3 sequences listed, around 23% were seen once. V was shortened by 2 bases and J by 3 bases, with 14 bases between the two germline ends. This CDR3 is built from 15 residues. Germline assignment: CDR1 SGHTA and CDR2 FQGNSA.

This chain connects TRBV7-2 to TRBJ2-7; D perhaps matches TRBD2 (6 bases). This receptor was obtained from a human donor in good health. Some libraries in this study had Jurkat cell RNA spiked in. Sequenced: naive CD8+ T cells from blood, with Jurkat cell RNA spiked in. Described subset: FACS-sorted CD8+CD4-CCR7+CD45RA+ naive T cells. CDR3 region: CASSLLGGSGYEQYF. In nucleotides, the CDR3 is TGTGCCAGCAGCTTATTGGGAGGTTCCGGCTACGAGCAGTACTTC.